These 19 T cell receptor beta chains were sequenced from one sample in a study of control samples from healthy donors and cancer patients. Only in-frame clones appear in the TCRdb table, and some are missing; sequencing was by immunoSEQ multiplex PCR. The sample has about 110,000 clones, approximately 90% seen once; the top ten hold roughly a sixth. Input material: blood. All receptors derive from a woman aged 45 to 65 in good health.

This chain links TRBV2 with TRBJ2-7; unclear D gene. The CDR3 is 10 amino acids. Between the trimmed V and J ends, which lost 6 bases and 3 bases, there was a span of 3 bases. Germline V lookup: CDR1 SNHLY, CDR2 FYNNEI. CDR3 DNA: TGTGCCAGCAGGATCTACGAGCAGTACGTC. Translated, it gives CASRIYEQYV.

The chain joins TRBV5-6 to TRBJ2-7; D gene unclear. Trimming took 4 bases from V and 4 from J, leaving 15 bases between them. Looked up from germline, CDR1 is SGHDT and CDR2 is YYEEEE. This CDR3 is built from 14 residues. The CDR3: CASSIVDRIYEQYV. For the CDR3, the DNA is TGTGCCAGCAGCATAGTGGACCGAATTTACGAGCAGTACGTC.

V gene TRBV7-8 combines with J gene TRBJ2-1; 11 nucleotides agree with TRBD2. The CDR3 runs to 15 residues. Per the germline V gene, CDR1 is SGHVS and CDR2 is FQNEAQ. After removal of 5 bases from V and 8 bases from J, the junction contained 8 bases not matched to a gene. The CDR3 reads CASSTSGSSIDEQFF. The CDR3 DNA reads TGTGCCAGCAGCACTAGCGGGAGCTCTATAGATGAGCAGTTCTTC.

This clone was counted a single time. The chain carries TRBV27 and TRBJ1-1; D is possibly TRBD1 (6 bases). The CDR3 is made up of 14 amino acids. Trimming pared 3 bases from V and 6 bases from J, leaving 14 bases between. CDR1 is MNHEY and CDR2 is SMNVEV in the germline V gene (reference sequence). The CDR3 DNA reads TGTGCCAGCAGTTTCCTCCAGGCAGGGGCTGAAGCTTTCTTT. Translation gives CASSFLQAGAEAFF.

This clone was recorded only once. The chain joins TRBV30 to TRBJ2-2; 10 bases line up with TRBD2. V was clipped by 4 bases and J by 4 bases; unmatched bases: 6. The CDR3 extends over 15 amino acids. The germline gives CDR1 GTSNPN, CDR2 SVGIG (reference sequence). In nucleotides, the CDR3 is TGTGCCTGGAATGGTCTAGCGGGAGCCACCGGGGAGCTGTTTTTT. It is translated as CAWNGLAGATGELFF.

The V and J genes are TRBV7-3 and TRBJ2-3; either TRBD1 or TRBD2 may fit D (6 bases each). The CDR3 has 14 residues. Between the trimmed V and J ends, which lost 5 bases and 1 base, there was a span of 10 bases. Germline V gene sequence: CDR1 SGHTA, CDR2 FQGTGA. Here the CDR3 DNA reads TGTGCCAGCAGCCCTAGGGGGGGCACAGATACGCAGTATTTT. Its translation is CASSPRGGTDTQYF.

The rearrangement uses TRBV4-3 and TRBJ2-3; possibly TRBD2 for D (5 bases). Germline V gene lookup returns CDR1 LGHNA and CDR2 YSLEER. With 1 base removed from V and 1 base from J, the gap between germline ends came to 12 bases. This CDR3 is built from 16 residues. The CDR3 here is CASSQGLLSGTDTQYF. In DNA form, the CDR3 reads TGCGCCAGCAGCCAAGGACTCCTTAGCGGCACAGATACGCAGTATTTT.

V is TRBV5-4 and J is TRBJ2-7; 9 bases are a match to TRBD1. J gave up 5 bases and V 3 bases, and 3 bases lay outside the gene matches. The CDR3 has 13 residues. From germline, CDR1 is SGHNT and CDR2 YYREEE (reference sequence). The CDR3 DNA reads as TGTGCCAGCAGCTCACAGGGGGCGGACGAGCAGTACTTC. Protein: CASSSQGADEQYF.

The V gene is TRBV4-2, the J gene TRBJ2-5; 7 bases agree with TRBD2. CDR1 and CDR2 (germline): LGHNA, YNFKEQ. After removal of 1 base from V and 7 bases from J, the junction contained 3 bases not matched to a gene. This CDR3 has 13 amino acids. The CDR3 protein is CASSQAGGRTQYF. The CDR3, as DNA: TGTGCCAGCAGCCAAGCGGGGGGTAGGACCCAGTACTTC.

The chain is built from TRBV5-5 and TRBJ2-7, with a weak D call TRBD1 (6 bases). The CDR3 loop spans 12 amino acids. Per the germline V gene, CDR1 is SGHKS and CDR2 is YYEKEE (reference sequence). With 0 bases removed from V and 6 bases from J, the gap between germline ends came to 7 bases. CDR3 bases: TGTGCCAGCAGCTTGGACAGGGTCGAGCAGTACTTC. Residues: CASSLDRVEQYF.

The chain employs TRBV27 and TRBJ2-5; 7 bases are shared with TRBD1. J lost 2 bases, V lost 6 bases, and 9 bases had no gene match. The CDR3 has 15 residues. CDR1 and CDR2 (germline): MNHEY, SMNVEV (reference sequence). CDR3 DNA sequence: TGTGCCAGCAGACCTACGGGACAGCCTCAAGAGACCCAGTACTTC. Amino acids: CASRPTGQPQETQYF.

The V and J genes are TRBV11-3 and TRBJ2-1; TRBD1 might be the D (5 bases). The V and J ends lost 3 bases and 6 bases respectively, with 15 bases between them. In germline, CDR1 is SGHNT, CDR2 YENEEA. The CDR3 is 15 residues long. The CDR3 is CASSFDSKGGNEQFF. The CDR3 DNA reads TGTGCCAGCAGCTTCGACAGTAAGGGTGGCAATGAGCAGTTCTTC. Based on the CDR3 plus reference TRBV11-3 and TRBJ2-1, the full variable domain is EAGVVQSPRYKIIEKKQPVAFWCNPISGHNTLYWYLQNLGQGPELLIRYENEEAVDDSQLPKDRFSAERLKGVDSTLKIQPAELGDSAVYLCASSFDSKGGNEQFFGPGTRLTVL.

The chain employs TRBV3-1 (or the pseudogene TRBV3-2) and TRBJ1-2; D call uncertain. Trimming took off 3 bases at V and 7 bases at J, with 9 bases between the two ends. Looked up from germline, CDR1 is LGHDT and CDR2 is YNNKEL (reference sequence). The CDR3 runs 12 residues. The CDR3 nucleotides read TGTGCCAGCAGCCACCCTGGCTTTGGCTACACCTTC. This sequence encodes CASSHPGFGYTF.

This chain joins TRBV7-2 and TRBJ1-3; a possible D gene is TRBD1 (6 bases). This CDR3 comprises 14 residues. The germline V gene has CDR1 SGHTA and CDR2 FQGNSA. V dropped 7 bases and J dropped 0 bases, with 10 bases sitting between them. The CDR3, as DNA: TGTGCCAGCACCCAGGGGCCCTCTGGAAACACCATATATTTT. Translating gives CASTQGPSGNTIYF. Full variable domain (rest looked up from reference TRBV7-2 and TRBJ1-3): GAGVSQSPSNKVTEKGKDVELRCDPISGHTALYWYRQSLGQGLEFLIYFQGNSAPDKSGLPSDRFSAERTGGSVSTLTIQRTQQEDSAVYLCASTQGPSGNTIYFGEGSWLTVV.

This chain uses TRBV5-1 with TRBJ1-6; D not resolved. V was cut by 0 bases and J by 9 bases, with 13 bases left in between. CDR1 is SGHRS and CDR2 is YFSETQ in the germline V gene. CDR3 length: 15 residues. For the CDR3, the DNA is TGCGCCAGCAGCTTGGAAGGCCGCTCCGGTTCACCCCTCCACTTT. Protein product: CASSLEGRSGSPLHF.

The chain joins TRBV21-1 to TRBJ2-4; the table calls TRBD2, which could not be checked here. TRBV21-1 is a documented pseudogene. CDR3 length: 17 amino acids. CDR3 DNA: TGTGCCAGCAGCACATGCCCCCAGCGGCTAGCCAAAAACATTCAGTACTTC. Its protein is CASSTCPQRLAKNIQYF.

The V call is TRBV7-6, the J call TRBJ2-1; the D is unclear. The CDR3 has 15 residues. V lost 5 bases and J 7 bases, leaving 18 bases between the germline ends. Germline CDR1 reads SGHVS; CDR2 reads FNYEAQ. The DNA for the CDR3 is TGTGCCAGCAGCCCGCAGCGAGTGGGGTTAAATGAGCAGTTCTTC. Its translation is CASSPQRVGLNEQFF.

The chain uses TRBV11-2 and TRBJ1-1; weak D call: TRBD1 (6 bases). The CDR3 sequence is 18 residues long. CDR1 SGHAT and CDR2 FQNNGV come from the germline V gene. V was trimmed by 6 bases and J by 4 bases, leaving 27 bases between them. CDR3: CASRLGGGDGPWSTEAFF. DNA for the CDR3: TGTGCCAGCAGACTGGGGGGGGGCGACGGGCCCTGGAGCACTGAAGCTTTCTTT.

The DNA for the CDR3 is TGTGCCAGCAGTTCAAGAGCGAACACTGAAGCTTTCTTT. It specifies CASSSRANTEAFF. The chain has TRBV12-3 or TRBV12-4 and TRBJ1-1; D gene uncertain. V dropped 4 bases and J dropped 1 base, with 7 bases sitting between them. The CDR3 is 13 amino acids.